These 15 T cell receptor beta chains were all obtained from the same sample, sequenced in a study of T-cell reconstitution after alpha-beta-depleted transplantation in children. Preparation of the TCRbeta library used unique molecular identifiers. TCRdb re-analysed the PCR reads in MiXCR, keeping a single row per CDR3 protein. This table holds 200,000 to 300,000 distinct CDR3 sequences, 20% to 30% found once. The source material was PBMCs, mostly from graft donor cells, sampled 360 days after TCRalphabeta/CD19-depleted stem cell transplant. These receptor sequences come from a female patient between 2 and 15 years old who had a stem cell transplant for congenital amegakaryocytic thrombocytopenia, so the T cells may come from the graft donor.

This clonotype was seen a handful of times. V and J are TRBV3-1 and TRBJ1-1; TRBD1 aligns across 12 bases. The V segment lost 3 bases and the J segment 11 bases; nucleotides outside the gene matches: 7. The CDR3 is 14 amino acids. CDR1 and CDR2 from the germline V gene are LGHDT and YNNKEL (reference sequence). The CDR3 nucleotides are TGTGCCAGCAGCCACCTCCGGGACAGGGGGCATGCTTTCTTT. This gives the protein CASSHLRDRGHAFF.

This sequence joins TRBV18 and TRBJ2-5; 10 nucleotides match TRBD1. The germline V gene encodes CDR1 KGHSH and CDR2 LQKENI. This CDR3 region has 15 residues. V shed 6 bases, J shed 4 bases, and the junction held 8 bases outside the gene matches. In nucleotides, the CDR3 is TGTGCCAGCTCTCCGGGACAGGGGTGGCCAGAGACCCAGTACTTC. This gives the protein CASSPGQGWPETQYF.

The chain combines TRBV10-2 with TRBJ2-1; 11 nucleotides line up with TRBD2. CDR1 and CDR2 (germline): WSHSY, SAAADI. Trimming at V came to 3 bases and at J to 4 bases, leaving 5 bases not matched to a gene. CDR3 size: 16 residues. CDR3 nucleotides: TGCGCCAGCAGTGACCCTAGCGGGGGGCTATACAATGAGCAGTTCTTC. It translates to CASSDPSGGLYNEQFF.

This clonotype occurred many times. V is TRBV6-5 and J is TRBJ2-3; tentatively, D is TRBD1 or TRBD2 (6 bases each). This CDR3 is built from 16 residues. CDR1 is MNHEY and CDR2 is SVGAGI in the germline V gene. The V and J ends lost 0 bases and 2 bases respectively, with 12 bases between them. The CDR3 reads CASSYSIRGPTDTQYF. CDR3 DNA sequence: TGTGCCAGCAGTTACTCGATACGGGGGCCCACAGATACGCAGTATTTT.

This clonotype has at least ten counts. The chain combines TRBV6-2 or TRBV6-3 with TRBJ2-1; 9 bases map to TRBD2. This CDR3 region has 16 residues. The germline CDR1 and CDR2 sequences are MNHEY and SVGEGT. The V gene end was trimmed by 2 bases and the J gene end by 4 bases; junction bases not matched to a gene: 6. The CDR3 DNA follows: TGTGCCAGCAGTTACGGTCGACTAGCGGCGTACAATGAGCAGTTCTTC. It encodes CASSYGRLAAYNEQFF.

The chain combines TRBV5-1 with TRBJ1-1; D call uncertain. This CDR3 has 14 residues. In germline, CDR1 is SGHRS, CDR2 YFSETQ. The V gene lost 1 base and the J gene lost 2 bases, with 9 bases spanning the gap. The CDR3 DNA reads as TGCGCCAGCAGCTTGTCGGCAGACAACACTGAAGCTTTCTTT. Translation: CASSLSADNTEAFF.

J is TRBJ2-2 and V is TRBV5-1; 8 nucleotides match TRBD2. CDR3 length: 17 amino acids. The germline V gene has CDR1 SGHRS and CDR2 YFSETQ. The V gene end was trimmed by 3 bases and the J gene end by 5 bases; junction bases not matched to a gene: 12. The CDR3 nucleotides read TGCGCCAGCAGCTCTAGACTAGCGAGAAGTGAAACCGGGGAGCTGTTTTTT. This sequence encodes CASSSRLARSETGELFF.

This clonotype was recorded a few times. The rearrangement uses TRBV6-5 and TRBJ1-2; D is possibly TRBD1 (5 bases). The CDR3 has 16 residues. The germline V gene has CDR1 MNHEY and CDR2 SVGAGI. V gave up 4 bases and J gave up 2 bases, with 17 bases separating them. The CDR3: CASSSATSGTNYGYTF. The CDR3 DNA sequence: TGTGCCAGCAGTTCGGCGACCTCCGGGACGAACTATGGCTACACCTTC.

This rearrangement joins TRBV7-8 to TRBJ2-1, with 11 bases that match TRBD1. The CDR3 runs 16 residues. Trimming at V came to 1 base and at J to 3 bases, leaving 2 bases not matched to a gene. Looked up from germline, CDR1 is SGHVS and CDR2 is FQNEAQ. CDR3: CASSLVGTGGYNEQFF. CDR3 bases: TGTGCCAGCAGCTTAGTAGGGACAGGGGGCTACAATGAGCAGTTCTTC.

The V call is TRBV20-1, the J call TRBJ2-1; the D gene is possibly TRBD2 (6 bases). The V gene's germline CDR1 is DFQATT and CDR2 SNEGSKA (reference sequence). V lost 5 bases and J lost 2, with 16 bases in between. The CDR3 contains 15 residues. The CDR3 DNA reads TGCAGTGCTCCTAGAGAGGACTATACCTACAATGAGCAGTTCTTC. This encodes CSAPREDYTYNEQFF.

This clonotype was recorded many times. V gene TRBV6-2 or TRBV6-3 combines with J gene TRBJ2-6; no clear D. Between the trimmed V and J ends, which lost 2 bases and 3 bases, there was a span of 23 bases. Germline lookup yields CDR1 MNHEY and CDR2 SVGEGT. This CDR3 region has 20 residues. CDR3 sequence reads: CASSYELYGPFEFGANVLTF. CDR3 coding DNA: TGTGCCAGCAGTTACGAGCTATACGGACCCTTTGAATTTGGGGCCAACGTCCTGACTTTC.

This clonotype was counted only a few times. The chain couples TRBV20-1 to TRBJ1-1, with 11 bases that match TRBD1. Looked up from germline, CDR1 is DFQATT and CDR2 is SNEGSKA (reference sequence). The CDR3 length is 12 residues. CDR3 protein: CSGTGGSTEAFF. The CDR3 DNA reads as TGCTCCGGGACAGGGGGATCCACTGAAGCTTTCTTT.

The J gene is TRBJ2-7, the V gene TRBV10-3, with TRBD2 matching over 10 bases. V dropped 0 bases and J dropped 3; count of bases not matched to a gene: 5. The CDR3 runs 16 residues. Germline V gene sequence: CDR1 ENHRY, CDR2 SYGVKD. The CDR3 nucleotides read TGTGCCATCAGTGAGTCGAATCAGCGGGAGGGCTACGAGCAGTACTTC. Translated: CAISESNQREGYEQYF.

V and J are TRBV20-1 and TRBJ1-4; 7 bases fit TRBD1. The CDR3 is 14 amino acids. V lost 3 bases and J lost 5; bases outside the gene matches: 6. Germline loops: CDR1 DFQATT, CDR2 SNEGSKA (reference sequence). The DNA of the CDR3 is TGCAGTGCTAGGGAACAGGGGACAAATGAAAAACTGTTTTTT. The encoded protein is CSAREQGTNEKLFF.

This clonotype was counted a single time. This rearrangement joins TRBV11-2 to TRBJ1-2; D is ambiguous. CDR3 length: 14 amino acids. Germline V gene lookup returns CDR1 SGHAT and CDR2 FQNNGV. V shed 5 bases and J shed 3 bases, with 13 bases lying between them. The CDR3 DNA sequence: TGTGCCAGCAGCCGACCGACGGAGCACTATGGCTACACCTTC. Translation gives CASSRPTEHYGYTF.